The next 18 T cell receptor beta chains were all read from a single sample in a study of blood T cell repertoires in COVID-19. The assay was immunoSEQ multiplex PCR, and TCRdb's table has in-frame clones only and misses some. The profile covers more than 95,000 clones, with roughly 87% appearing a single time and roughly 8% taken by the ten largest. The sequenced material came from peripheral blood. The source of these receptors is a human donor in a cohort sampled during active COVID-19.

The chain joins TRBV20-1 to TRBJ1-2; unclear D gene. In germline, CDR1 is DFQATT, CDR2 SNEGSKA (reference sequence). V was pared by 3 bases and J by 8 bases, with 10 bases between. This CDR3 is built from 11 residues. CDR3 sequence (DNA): TGCAGTGCTAGCGCCCCGGGGGGCTACACCTTC. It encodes CSASAPGGYTF.

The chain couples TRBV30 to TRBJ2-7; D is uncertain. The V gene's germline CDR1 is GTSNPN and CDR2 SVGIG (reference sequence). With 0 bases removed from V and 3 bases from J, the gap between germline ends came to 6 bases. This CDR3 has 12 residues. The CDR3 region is CAWSVQNYEQYF. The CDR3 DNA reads TGTGCCTGGAGTGTACAAAACTACGAGCAGTACTTC.

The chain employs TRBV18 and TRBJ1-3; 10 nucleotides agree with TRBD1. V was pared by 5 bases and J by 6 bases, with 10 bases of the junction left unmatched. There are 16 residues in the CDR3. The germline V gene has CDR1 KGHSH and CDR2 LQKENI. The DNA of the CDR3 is TGTGCCAGCTCAGCCCGACAGGGGGCGGTCGAAAACACCATATATTTT. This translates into CASSARQGAVENTIYF.

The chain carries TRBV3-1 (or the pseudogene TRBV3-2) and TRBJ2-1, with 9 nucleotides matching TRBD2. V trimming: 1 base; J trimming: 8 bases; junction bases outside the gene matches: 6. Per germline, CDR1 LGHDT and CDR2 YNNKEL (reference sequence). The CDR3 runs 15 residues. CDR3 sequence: CASSQGRGGIDEQFF. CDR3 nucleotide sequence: TGTGCCAGCAGCCAAGGGCGGGGGGGCATCGATGAGCAGTTCTTC.

The CDR3: CASSVDRGPQETQYF. The CDR3 DNA is TGTGCCAGCAGTGTAGACAGGGGGCCCCAAGAGACCCAGTACTTC. The chain uses TRBV2 and TRBJ2-5; 10 bases fit TRBD1. The V gene end was trimmed by 4 bases and the J gene end by 1 base; junction bases not matched to a gene: 3. Germline CDR1 SNHLY, CDR2 FYNNEI. The CDR3 is 15 amino acids.

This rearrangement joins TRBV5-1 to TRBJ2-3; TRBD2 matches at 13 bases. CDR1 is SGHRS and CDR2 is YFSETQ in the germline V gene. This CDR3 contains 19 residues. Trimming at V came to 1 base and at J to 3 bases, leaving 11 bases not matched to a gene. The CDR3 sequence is CASSLNRRTSGRGTDTQYF. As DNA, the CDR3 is TGCGCCAGCAGCTTGAACCGGAGGACTAGCGGGAGAGGGACAGATACGCAGTATTTT.

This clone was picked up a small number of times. CDR3 DNA sequence: TGCGCCAGCAGCCCCCCCTTGGCCGGACAGTCCTACGAGCAGTACTTC. Its translation: CASSPPLAGQSYEQYF. The rearrangement joins TRBV5-1 to TRBJ2-7, with a weak D call TRBD1 (6 bases). CDR3 length: 16 residues. Trimming took off 4 bases at V and 1 base at J, with 18 bases between the two ends. Germline CDR1 and CDR2: SGHRS and YFSETQ.

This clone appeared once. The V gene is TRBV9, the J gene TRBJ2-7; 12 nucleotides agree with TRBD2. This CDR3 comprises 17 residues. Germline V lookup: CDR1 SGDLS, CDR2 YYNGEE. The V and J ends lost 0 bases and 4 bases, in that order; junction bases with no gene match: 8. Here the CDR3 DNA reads TGTGCCAGCAGCGTAGGGTCTGGGGGACTAGCGGGTTACGAGCAGTACTTC. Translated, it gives CASSVGSGGLAGYEQYF. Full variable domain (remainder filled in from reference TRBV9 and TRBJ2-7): DSGVTQTPKHLITATGQRVTLRCSPRSGDLSVYWYQQSLDQGLQFLIQYYNGEERAKGNILERFSAQQFPDLHSELNLSSLELGDSALYFCASSVGSGGLAGYEQYFGPGTRLTVT.

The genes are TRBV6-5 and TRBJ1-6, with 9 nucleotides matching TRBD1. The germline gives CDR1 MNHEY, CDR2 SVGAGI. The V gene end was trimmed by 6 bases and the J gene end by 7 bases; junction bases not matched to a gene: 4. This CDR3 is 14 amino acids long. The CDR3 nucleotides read TGTGCCAGCAGGCACGACAGGGGGAATTCACCCCTCCACTTT. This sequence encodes CASRHDRGNSPLHF.

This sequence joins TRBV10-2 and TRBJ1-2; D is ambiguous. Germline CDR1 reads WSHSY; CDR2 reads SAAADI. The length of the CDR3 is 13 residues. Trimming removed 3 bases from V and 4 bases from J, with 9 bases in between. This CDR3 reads CASSDPYSYGYTF. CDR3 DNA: TGCGCCAGCAGTGACCCCTACAGCTATGGCTACACCTTC.

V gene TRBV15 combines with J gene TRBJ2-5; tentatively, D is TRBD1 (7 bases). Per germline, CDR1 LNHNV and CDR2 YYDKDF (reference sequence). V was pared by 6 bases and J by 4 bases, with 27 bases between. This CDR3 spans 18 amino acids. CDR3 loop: CATREGQRTGWIGETQYF. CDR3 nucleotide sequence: TGTGCCACCAGGGAGGGGCAAAGGACAGGCTGGATTGGAGAGACCCAGTACTTC.

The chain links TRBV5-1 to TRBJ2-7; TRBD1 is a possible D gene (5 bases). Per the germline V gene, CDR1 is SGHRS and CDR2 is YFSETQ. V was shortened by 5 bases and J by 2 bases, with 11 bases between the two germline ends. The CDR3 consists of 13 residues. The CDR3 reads CASSFGHPYEQYF. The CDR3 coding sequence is TGCGCCAGCAGTTTTGGACACCCCTACGAGCAGTACTTC.

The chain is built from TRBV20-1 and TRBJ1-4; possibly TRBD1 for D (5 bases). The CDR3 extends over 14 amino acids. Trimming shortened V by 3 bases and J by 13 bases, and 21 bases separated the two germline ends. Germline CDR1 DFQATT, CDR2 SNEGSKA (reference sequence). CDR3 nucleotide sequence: TGCAGTGCTAGTGAGGGACTCCCCATGGATCGACTGTTTTTT. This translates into CSASEGLPMDRLFF.

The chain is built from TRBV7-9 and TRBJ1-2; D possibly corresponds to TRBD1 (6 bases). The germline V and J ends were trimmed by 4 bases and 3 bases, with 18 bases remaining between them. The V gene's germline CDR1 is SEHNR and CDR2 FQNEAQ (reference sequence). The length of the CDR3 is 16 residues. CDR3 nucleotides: TGTGCCAGCAGCTCGGGACAAGTGCCCAAGGACTATGGCTACACCTTC. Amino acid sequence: CASSSGQVPKDYGYTF. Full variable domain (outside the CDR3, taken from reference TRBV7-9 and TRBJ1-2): DTGVSQNPRHKITKRGQNVTFRCDPISEHNRLYWYRQTLGQGPEFLTYFQNEAQLEKSRLLSDRFSAERPKGSFSTLEIQRTEQGDSAMYLCASSSGQVPKDYGYTFGSGTRLTVV.

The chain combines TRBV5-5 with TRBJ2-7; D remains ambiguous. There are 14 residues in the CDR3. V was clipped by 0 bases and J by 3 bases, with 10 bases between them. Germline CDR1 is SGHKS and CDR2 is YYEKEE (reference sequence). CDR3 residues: CASSLDYRSYEQYF. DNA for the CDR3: TGTGCCAGCAGCTTGGATTACAGAAGCTACGAGCAGTACTTC.

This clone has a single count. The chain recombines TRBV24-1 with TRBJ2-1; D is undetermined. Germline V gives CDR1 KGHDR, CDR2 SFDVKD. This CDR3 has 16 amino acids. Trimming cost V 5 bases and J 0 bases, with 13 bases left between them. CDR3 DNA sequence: TGTGCCACCAGTGGAATGTGGCGGAGCTCCTACAATGAGCAGTTCTTC. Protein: CATSGMWRSSYNEQFF.

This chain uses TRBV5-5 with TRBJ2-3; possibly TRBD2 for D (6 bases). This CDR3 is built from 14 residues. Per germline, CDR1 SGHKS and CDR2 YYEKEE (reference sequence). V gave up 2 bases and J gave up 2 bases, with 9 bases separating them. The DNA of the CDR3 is TGTGCCAGCAGCTTCGGACTACCCACAGATACGCAGTATTTT. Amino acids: CASSFGLPTDTQYF.

CDR3 region: CASSYGQRGASVTGELFF. CDR3 in DNA: TGTGCCAGCAGTTACGGTCAGCGGGGGGCCTCGGTAACCGGGGAGCTGTTTTTT. The J gene is TRBJ2-2, the V gene TRBV6-2 or TRBV6-3; 9 nucleotides line up with TRBD2. Germline lookup yields CDR1 MNHEY and CDR2 SVGEGT. The length of the CDR3 is 18 residues. Losses at the gene ends were 2 bases for V and 5 bases for J; bases not matched to a gene: 12.